A single sample is the source of the 18 T cell receptor beta chains below, sequenced in a study of T cell repertoires in cytomegalovirus infection. Antigens of these TCRs are unknown. TCRdb fed the reads into MiXCR, producing one record per CDR3 protein. The sample includes about 89,000 distinct CDR3 sequences, approximately 30% seen only once; the top ten take less than 75%. The specimen comprised CD8+ T cells from cultured PBMCs, sampled from culture after CMV antigen stimulation. Every receptor here comes from a human donor in good health (CMV status not recorded). Some clones in this sample may be carry-over from other donors' samples.

This clonotype was observed a handful of times. The chain couples TRBV12-3 or TRBV12-4 to TRBJ2-1; possible D gene TRBD2, 6 bases. The CDR3 totals 13 residues. The V end was cut by 1 base, the J end by 6 bases, with 7 bases between. The DNA for the CDR3 is TGTGCCAGCAGTTTAGGGGAGGTCAATGAGCAGTTCTTC. Its protein is CASSLGEVNEQFF.

The table lists this clonotype with a count of one. V and J are TRBV6-5 and TRBJ2-7; the match to TRBD1 covers 7 bases. The V gene end was trimmed by 5 bases and the J gene end by 0 bases; junction bases not matched to a gene: 4. From germline, CDR1 is MNHEY and CDR2 SVGAGI. CDR3 size: 14 residues. CDR3 loop: CASSQQGISYEQYF. CDR3 DNA: TGTGCCAGCAGTCAACAGGGGATCTCCTACGAGCAGTACTTC.

In its sample, this clonotype was seen a few times. The gene calls are TRBV4-1 and TRBJ2-7; TRBD1 matches 8 bases. Germline V gene data show CDR1 as MGHRA and CDR2 as YSYEKL. J lost 3 bases, V lost 0 bases, and 7 bases had no gene match. The CDR3 has 16 residues. CDR3 loop: CASSQDGQGRYYEQYF. The CDR3 nucleotides are TGCGCCAGCAGCCAAGATGGACAGGGACGATACTACGAGCAGTACTTC.

Comment on this clonotype: A much larger clone lies one base from this, so it may be a read error. The V and J genes are TRBV7-2 and TRBJ2-7; tentatively, D is TRBD2 (5 bases). Per the germline V gene, CDR1 is SGHTA and CDR2 is FQGNSA. The CDR3 sequence is 15 residues long. The ends were cut back, 5 bases at V and 3 bases at J, with 17 bases in the middle. CDR3 loop: CASSPRTGSYYEQYF. The CDR3 bases are TGTGCCAGCAGCCCCCGAACGGGGTCCTACTACGAGCAGTACTTC.

Only a few counts were recorded for this clonotype. This rearrangement joins TRBV4-1 to TRBJ2-7; either TRBD1 or TRBD2 may supply D (5 bases each). V was pared by 4 bases and J by 0 bases, with 10 bases between. Germline V gene lookup returns CDR1 MGHRA and CDR2 YSYEKL. This CDR3 region has 14 residues. The CDR3, as DNA: TGCGCCAGCAGCCCTGGGACCCTCTCCTACGAGCAGTACTTC. Amino acids: CASSPGTLSYEQYF.

The rearrangement uses TRBV7-9 and TRBJ1-3; 11 nucleotides line up with TRBD1. CDR3 length equals 18 residues. V lost 5 bases, J lost 0 bases, and 9 bases stayed unmatched. CDR1 and CDR2 (germline): SEHNR, FQNEAQ (reference sequence). Here the CDR3 reads CASSNRDRGTDSGNTIYF. DNA for the CDR3: TGTGCCAGCAGCAACCGGGACAGGGGGACCGACTCTGGAAACACCATATATTTT. Supplemented by reference TRBV7-9 and TRBJ1-3, the full variable domain reads DTGVSQNPRHKITKRGQNVTFRCDPISEHNRLYWYRQTLGQGPEFLTYFQNEAQLEKSRLLSDRFSAERPKGSFSTLEIQRTEQGDSAMYLCASSNRDRGTDSGNTIYFGEGSWLTVV.

This chain connects TRBV7-2 to TRBJ2-2; the match to TRBD2 covers 13 bases. The CDR3 spans 17 residues. Germline V gives CDR1 SGHTA, CDR2 FQGNSA. V dropped 5 bases and J dropped 3; count of bases not matched to a gene: 6. The CDR3 is CASSPGLAGTYTGELFF. DNA of the CDR3: TGTGCCAGCAGCCCGGGACTAGCGGGGACCTACACCGGGGAGCTGTTTTTT.

This clonotype was seen only a few times. The chain uses TRBV12-3 or TRBV12-4 and TRBJ2-1, with a tentative D call TRBD2 (7 bases). Trimming pared 11 bases from V and 0 bases from J, leaving 14 bases between. The CDR3 is made up of 14 amino acids. Here the CDR3 DNA reads TGTGCCGCGGGAGAGGGGGTCTCCTACAATGAGCAGTTCTTC. Amino acids: CAAGEGVSYNEQFF.

The chain joins TRBV12-3 or TRBV12-4 to TRBJ1-2; 10 nucleotides match TRBD1. There are 14 residues in the CDR3. After removal of 7 bases from V and 8 bases from J, the junction contained 10 bases not matched to a gene. CDR3 nucleotides: TGTGCCAGCACCCTAGAAGGGACAGGGGAAGGCTACACCTTC. Amino acid sequence: CASTLEGTGEGYTF.

The chain carries TRBV4-1 and TRBJ2-7; 9 bases are a match to TRBD2. The CDR3 consists of 15 residues. Looked up from germline, CDR1 is MGHRA and CDR2 is YSYEKL. V dropped 2 bases and J dropped 4; count of bases not matched to a gene: 6. The chain's CDR3 is CASSQPSGVGYEQYF. CDR3 nucleotides: TGCGCCAGCAGCCAACCTAGCGGGGTGGGGTACGAGCAGTACTTC.

This clonotype appeared many times. The CDR3 DNA follows: TGTGCCAGCAGCTTACCCCCCGGACGTAGCTCCTACGAGCAGTACTTC. It specifies CASSLPPGRSSYEQYF. The V and J genes are TRBV7-9 and TRBJ2-7; D not resolved. This CDR3 is built from 16 residues. Trimming took 2 bases from V and 0 from J, leaving 14 bases between them. Germline-derived CDR1 and CDR2 are SEHNR and FQNEAQ (reference sequence). Based on the CDR3 plus reference TRBV7-9 and TRBJ2-7, the full variable domain is DTGVSQNPRHKITKRGQNVTFRCDPISEHNRLYWYRQTLGQGPEFLTYFQNEAQLEKSRLLSDRFSAERPKGSFSTLEIQRTEQGDSAMYLCASSLPPGRSSYEQYFGPGTRLTVT.

This clonotype was counted only a few times. V and J are TRBV19 and TRBJ1-3, with 7 bases that match TRBD1. Germline V gene lookup returns CDR1 LNHDA and CDR2 SQIVND (reference sequence). V trimming: 0 bases; J trimming: 2 bases; junction bases outside the gene matches: 7. The CDR3 length is 17 residues. The CDR3 loop reads CASSIDSTGFPGNTIYF. CDR3 coding DNA: TGTGCCAGTAGTATAGATTCGACAGGGTTTCCTGGAAACACCATATATTTT.

There are many counts of this clonotype. The rearrangement links TRBV12-3 or TRBV12-4 to TRBJ1-1; D may be TRBD1 (5 bases). Trimming took 2 bases from V and 4 from J, leaving 11 bases between them. The CDR3 loop spans 14 amino acids. The CDR3 bases are TGTGCCAGCAGTTTACAGGGTAAGGGCACTGAAGCTTTCTTT. As protein: CASSLQGKGTEAFF.

The rearrangement uses TRBV12-3 or TRBV12-4 and TRBJ2-7; D is unresolved. The CDR3 consists of 14 residues. The V end lost 1 base, the J end lost 4 bases, and 11 bases lay between the germline ends. The CDR3 DNA reads TGTGCCAGCAGTTTAGTAGGAGACGCTTACGAGCAGTACTTC. Encoded protein: CASSLVGDAYEQYF.

This clonotype was observed a handful of times. The chain has TRBV7-2 and TRBJ2-7, with D tentatively TRBD1 (6 bases). Germline V gene data show CDR1 as SGHTA and CDR2 as FQGNSA. The CDR3 sequence is 15 residues long. V was clipped by 4 bases and J by 2 bases, with 15 bases between them. The CDR3 DNA reads TGTGCCAGCAGCTCCCCCGGGACAAATCCCTACGAGCAGTACTTC. Translation gives CASSSPGTNPYEQYF. Looking up the rest from reference TRBV7-2 and TRBJ2-7 gives the full variable domain: GAGVSQSPSNKVTEKGKDVELRCDPISGHTALYWYRQSLGQGLEFLIYFQGNSAPDKSGLPSDRFSAERTGGSVSTLTIQRTQQEDSAVYLCASSSPGTNPYEQYFGPGTRLTVT.

The V gene is TRBV4-2, the J gene TRBJ1-5, with D hard to call. V gave up 4 bases and J gave up 0 bases, with 10 bases separating them. This CDR3 contains 15 residues. CDR1 is LGHNA, CDR2 YNFKEQ, per germline. The CDR3 nucleotides are TGTGCCAGCAGCCTTAGATTGGATAGCAATCAGCCCCAGCATTTT. It translates to CASSLRLDSNQPQHF.

This clonotype was picked up a small number of times. CDR3 residues: CASSLLAAGGNNEQFF. DNA for the CDR3: TGTGCCAGCAGTTTATTGGCGGCGGGGGGAAACAATGAGCAGTTCTTC. The rearrangement uses TRBV27 and TRBJ2-1; 8 nucleotides agree with TRBD2. The J segment lost 5 bases and the V segment lost 1 base, leaving 7 bases of the junction unmatched. This CDR3 has 16 amino acids. The germline gives CDR1 MNHEY, CDR2 SMNVEV (reference sequence).

V gene TRBV18 combines with J gene TRBJ2-6; TRBD2 is a possible D gene (5 bases). CDR3 length: 16 amino acids. Germline V CDR1 and CDR2: KGHSH, LQKENI. V was trimmed by 2 bases and J by 0 bases, leaving 8 bases between them. Here the CDR3 reads CASSPGLISGANVLTF. The CDR3 DNA reads TGTGCCAGCTCACCAGGACTGATCTCTGGGGCCAACGTCCTGACTTTC. The full variable domain, in which reference TRBV18 and TRBJ2-6 provide the parts outside the CDR3, is NAGVMQNPRHLVRRRGQEARLRCSPMKGHSHVYWYRQLPEEGLKFMVYLQKENIIDESGMPKERFSAEFPKEGPSILRIQQVVRGDSAAYFCASSPGLISGANVLTFGAGSRLTVL.